Presented here are 13 T cell receptor beta chains from one specimen sequenced in a study of cytomegalovirus exposure and HLA in healthy donors. The PCR made use of 60 Vbeta and 13 Jbeta primers. Assay: immunoSEQ multiplex PCR; the TCRdb copy retains only in-frame clones and omits some. This table holds around 150,000 clones, approximately 64% found once. The sample taken for sequencing was PBMCs. The source of these receptors is a woman aged 40 to 49 in good health and CMV-seronegative.

J is TRBJ1-1 and V is TRBV7-3; a weak D match, TRBD1 (5 bases). The CDR3 spans 16 residues. Germline-derived CDR1 and CDR2 are SGHTA and FQGTGA. V was pared by 1 base and J by 1 base, with 13 bases between. The CDR3 loop reads CASSLKGGGPNTEAFF. The CDR3 DNA is TGTGCCAGCAGCTTAAAAGGCGGGGGTCCGAACACTGAAGCTTTCTTT.

The chain carries TRBV7-2 and TRBJ1-1; 7 bases line up with TRBD1. CDR3 length: 14 residues. The junction had 5 bases not matched to a gene; V was cut back by 6 bases and J by 1 base. The germline CDR1 and CDR2 sequences are SGHTA and FQGNSA. The CDR3 DNA is TGTGCCAGCAGGTCCGGGACAGCGAACACTGAAGCTTTCTTT. Protein: CASRSGTANTEAFF.

This clone was seen a few times. J is TRBJ2-2 and V is TRBV28; 8 nucleotides line up with TRBD1. The germline gives CDR1 MDHEN, CDR2 SYDVKM. The CDR3 spans 12 residues. The V gene end was trimmed by 11 bases and the J gene end by 5 bases; junction bases not matched to a gene: 4. Here the CDR3 reads CAARQGTGELFF. CDR3 nucleotide sequence: TGTGCCGCCCGACAGGGGACCGGGGAGCTGTTTTTT.

J is TRBJ2-1 and V is TRBV5-1; D uncertain. V was clipped by 4 bases and J by 3 bases, with 17 bases between them. Germline V gives CDR1 SGHRS, CDR2 YFSETQ. The CDR3 has 16 amino acids. The CDR3 sequence is CASSPEQTALYNEQFF. The CDR3 nucleotides are TGCGCCAGCAGCCCAGAGCAGACTGCTCTCTACAATGAGCAGTTCTTC.

The chain recombines TRBV7-9 with TRBJ1-5, with TRBD1 matching 9 bases. Germline V gene data show CDR1 as SEHNR and CDR2 as FQNEAQ (reference sequence). CDR3 length: 15 amino acids. Germline trimming cut 5 bases from V and 1 base from J; bases unmatched to any gene: 3. The DNA of the CDR3 is TGTGCCAGCAGCCCGACAGGGGGGAGCAATCAGCCCCAGCATTTT. Its translation is CASSPTGGSNQPQHF.

To note about this clone: Different DNA sequences within this sample yield the same CDR3. The chain uses TRBV5-1 and TRBJ2-6; maybe TRBD1 (5 bases). Trimming stripped 0 bases from V and 0 bases from J, with 13 bases between. Germline assignment: CDR1 SGHRS and CDR2 YFSETQ. This CDR3 has 18 amino acids. The CDR3 DNA is TGCGCCAGCAGCTTGGGCCCCGGACAAAGCTCTGGGGCCAACGTCCTGACTTTC. Protein: CASSLGPGQSSGANVLTF.

V usage is TRBV28 and J usage is TRBJ1-1, with D hard to call. Trimming removed 4 bases from V and 5 bases from J, with 14 bases in between. The CDR3 sequence is 14 residues long. CDR1 is MDHEN and CDR2 is SYDVKM in the germline V gene. CDR3 coding DNA: TGTGCCAGCAGTTCGGTGGTGGTTCGGACTGAAGCTTTCTTT. Protein sequence: CASSSVVVRTEAFF.

The J gene is TRBJ1-1, the V gene TRBV9; 7 nucleotides align to TRBD1. This CDR3 has 14 residues. Germline CDR1 and CDR2: SGDLS and YYNGEE. The V segment lost 2 bases and the J segment 2 bases; nucleotides outside the gene matches: 3. The CDR3 spells CASSVGQYNTEAFF. The CDR3 DNA follows: TGTGCCAGCAGCGTGGGACAGTATAACACTGAAGCTTTCTTT.

The CDR3 DNA follows: TGTGCCAGCAGCAGACAGGGGCTCAACACTGAAGCTTTCTTT. This encodes CASSRQGLNTEAFF. The chain carries TRBV27 and TRBJ1-1; 8 bases line up with TRBD1. Germline-derived CDR1 and CDR2 are MNHEY and SMNVEV (reference sequence). The CDR3 loop spans 14 amino acids. The junction had 5 bases not matched to a gene; V was cut back by 6 bases and J by 2 bases.

V gene TRBV5-5 combines with J gene TRBJ2-5; 9 bases are a match to TRBD1. Per germline, CDR1 SGHKS and CDR2 YYEKEE (reference sequence). The junction had 2 bases not matched to a gene; V was cut back by 0 bases and J by 2 bases. This CDR3 contains 15 residues. As DNA, the CDR3 is TGTGCCAGCAGCTTGGGGACAGGGGAACAAGAGACCCAGTACTTC. This codes for CASSLGTGEQETQYF.

This clone was observed a few times. The genes are TRBV2 and TRBJ2-5, with D possibly being TRBD2 (6 bases). The CDR3 spans 15 residues. In germline, CDR1 is SNHLY, CDR2 FYNNEI. The V end was cut by 0 bases, the J end by 2 bases, with 10 bases between. The CDR3 bases are TGTGCCAGCAGTGAAGCAGGGACTCTACAAGAGACCCAGTACTTC. It codes for CASSEAGTLQETQYF.

The rearrangement joins TRBV4-3 to TRBJ2-1; tentative D call: TRBD2 (5 bases). Germline-derived CDR1 and CDR2 are LGHNA and YSLEER. V was cut by 4 bases and J by 8 bases, with 15 bases left in between. This CDR3 has 14 residues. In DNA, the CDR3 is TGCGCCAGCAGCCTCCGGACCCCCGGGGATGAGCAGTTCTTC. Protein product: CASSLRTPGDEQFF.

This clone was seen just once. CDR3 coding DNA: TGCGCCAGCAGCTTGGGACAGGGGGAAAGTCAGCCCCAGCATTTT. This sequence encodes CASSLGQGESQPQHF. The chain employs TRBV5-1 and TRBJ1-5, with TRBD1 identical over 9 bases. There are 15 residues in the CDR3. CDR1 is SGHRS and CDR2 is YFSETQ in the germline V gene. V was pared by 0 bases and J by 6 bases, with 4 bases of the junction left unmatched.